The 30 T cell receptor beta chains below come from one sample, sequenced in a study of early T cells in non-severe SARS-CoV-2 infection. TCRdb itself ran the 5' RACE reads through MiXCR, one entry per CDR3 protein. The data hold about 64,000 distinct CDR3 sequences, with around 18% observed a single time. Sequencing used whole blood, obtained at baseline. Receptors originate from an adult who was a healthcare worker with PCR-confirmed SARS-CoV-2 infection or an uninfected control (not recorded which).

This clonotype was observed a handful of times. V gene TRBV10-2 combines with J gene TRBJ2-7; 13 bases line up with TRBD2. Per germline, CDR1 WSHSY and CDR2 SAAADI. J gave up 3 bases and V 4 bases, and 3 bases lay outside the gene matches. The CDR3 runs to 15 residues. The CDR3 nucleotides are TGCGCCAGCAGTGCCGGACTAGCGGGAGTCTACGAGCAGTACTTC. Protein sequence: CASSAGLAGVYEQYF.

The V and J genes are TRBV12-3 or TRBV12-4 and TRBJ2-7; D not resolved. CDR3 size: 15 residues. V shed 5 bases and J shed 0 bases, with 14 bases lying between them. CDR3 amino acids: CASSPHSVPSYEQYF. The CDR3 DNA reads TGTGCCAGCAGTCCCCACAGCGTCCCCTCCTACGAGCAGTACTTC.

This clonotype turned up a few times. This chain joins TRBV2 and TRBJ1-1; a possible D gene is TRBD1 (5 bases). The V gene lost 6 bases and the J gene lost 4 bases, with 18 bases spanning the gap. Germline assignment: CDR1 SNHLY and CDR2 FYNNEI. CDR3 length equals 15 residues. Here the CDR3 reads CASSLSGRGLTEAFF. The CDR3 DNA reads as TGTGCCAGCAGCCTTTCAGGGAGGGGCCTCACTGAAGCTTTCTTT.

The J gene is TRBJ2-1, the V gene TRBV27, with 15 nucleotides matching TRBD2. V gave up 4 bases and J gave up 8 bases; unmatched junction bases: 9. Germline lookup yields CDR1 MNHEY and CDR2 SMNVEV (reference sequence). The CDR3 sequence is 17 residues long. In nucleotides, the CDR3 is TGTGCCAGCAGTTCCCTTTGGACTAGCGGGGGGGCCTATGAGCAGTTCTTC. Its translation is CASSSLWTSGGAYEQFF.

The table lists this clonotype with a few counts. The V gene is TRBV20-1, the J gene TRBJ2-3, with 8 bases aligning to TRBD2. The germline V gene has CDR1 DFQATT and CDR2 SNEGSKA (reference sequence). CDR3 size: 15 residues. The ends lost 3 bases at V and 4 bases at J; junction bases unmatched: 9. CDR3 DNA: TGCAGTGCTAGGGTCATCGGGACTAGTCCAGATACGCAGTATTTT. It is translated as CSARVIGTSPDTQYF.

This clonotype was observed at least ten times. The CDR3 nucleotides read TGTGCCAGCAGTCCAGTGTCAGGAACCTACGAGCAGTACTTC. Amino acid sequence: CASSPVSGTYEQYF. J is TRBJ2-7 and V is TRBV27; D remains ambiguous. Germline values: CDR1 MNHEY, CDR2 SMNVEV (reference sequence). Trimming pared 5 bases from V and 2 bases from J, leaving 13 bases between. This CDR3 is built from 14 residues.

The chain links TRBV5-4 to TRBJ2-5; D not certain. With 4 bases removed from V and 0 bases from J, the gap between germline ends came to 10 bases. Germline CDR1 and CDR2: SGHNT and YYREEE (reference sequence). The CDR3 has 14 residues. The CDR3 region has the DNA TGTGCCAGCAGCCGGACGATCTACCAAGAGACCCAGTACTTC. This sequence encodes CASSRTIYQETQYF.

This clonotype was counted between two and nine times. The CDR3: CASSFRGRGSQETQYF. In DNA, the CDR3 is TGCGCCAGCAGCTTTAGGGGTCGCGGGAGCCAAGAGACCCAGTACTTC. The gene calls are TRBV5-1 and TRBJ2-5; 7 bases align to TRBD2. Germline CDR1 SGHRS, CDR2 YFSETQ. CDR3 length equals 16 residues. Trimming removed 2 bases from V and 1 base from J; junction bases left unmatched: 8.

The gene calls are TRBV25-1 and TRBJ1-4; no clear D. Trimming left V 3 bases short and J 4 bases short, with 9 bases between. CDR3 length equals 14 residues. Germline V gene data show CDR1 as MGHDK and CDR2 as SYGVNS. The CDR3 DNA reads as TGTGCCAGCAGTGATGGAGGGAATAATGAAAAACTGTTTTTT. Translation gives CASSDGGNNEKLFF.

The chain carries TRBV7-2 and TRBJ1-1; D not resolved. CDR1 and CDR2 from the germline V gene are SGHTA and FQGNSA. V was clipped by 2 bases and J by 3 bases, with 7 bases between them. This CDR3 spans 13 amino acids. CDR3 amino acids: CASSLRKDTEAFF. For the CDR3, the DNA is TGTGCCAGCAGCTTACGGAAGGACACTGAAGCTTTCTTT.

This clonotype appeared a few times. The gene calls are TRBV4-1 and TRBJ2-1, with 7 bases that match TRBD1. Germline V gene sequence: CDR1 MGHRA, CDR2 YSYEKL. J lost 8 bases, V lost 4 bases, and 8 bases had no gene match. The length of the CDR3 is 14 residues. The CDR3 region is CASSLSDRVYEQFF. The DNA of the CDR3 is TGCGCCAGCAGCCTTAGTGACAGGGTGTATGAGCAGTTCTTC.

The chain is built from TRBV11-2 and TRBJ2-5; 12 bases are a match to TRBD2. The V and J ends lost 1 base and 4 bases, in that order; junction bases with no gene match: 13. The CDR3 runs 19 residues. Germline V CDR1 and CDR2: SGHAT, FQNNGV. CDR3 nucleotide sequence: TGTGCCAGCAGCTTAGCTGGGCGGCTAGCGGGAGGGCCTGGAGAGACCCAGTACTTC. This translates into CASSLAGRLAGGPGETQYF.

V usage is TRBV5-1 and J usage is TRBJ2-2; D is tentatively TRBD1 or TRBD2 (5 bases each). Germline lookup yields CDR1 SGHRS and CDR2 YFSETQ. Trimming took off 4 bases at V and 4 bases at J, with 11 bases between the two ends. This CDR3 is built from 14 residues. DNA for the CDR3: TGCGCCAGCAGCGTGGGGACGACCACCGGGGAGCTGTTTTTT. Its translation is CASSVGTTTGELFF.

This clonotype was seen ten or more times. V is TRBV18 and J is TRBJ1-1; tentatively, D is TRBD1 (6 bases). Germline V CDR1 and CDR2: KGHSH, LQKENI. Trimming shortened V by 3 bases and J by 11 bases, and 16 bases separated the two germline ends. The CDR3 is 13 residues long. For the CDR3, the DNA is TGTGCCAGCTCACCTCGGGACACCGATCCGGCTTTCTTT. Protein: CASSPRDTDPAFF.

This chain joins TRBV4-2 and TRBJ2-3, with a weak D call TRBD1 (6 bases). The V gene's germline CDR1 is LGHNA and CDR2 YNFKEQ. V was cut by 3 bases and J by 4 bases, with 17 bases left in between. This CDR3 is built from 16 residues. The CDR3 protein is CASSQNPDRGADTQYF. The CDR3 nucleotides are TGTGCCAGCAGCCAGAATCCGGACAGAGGAGCAGATACGCAGTATTTT.

V is TRBV7-2 and J is TRBJ2-1; 7 nucleotides align to TRBD1. Germline-derived CDR1 and CDR2 are SGHTA and FQGNSA. V gave up 7 bases and J gave up 3 bases; unmatched junction bases: 6. CDR3 length: 14 residues. CDR3 DNA: TGTGCCAGCACAGGACAGGAAGACTACAATGAGCAGTTCTTC. Its protein product is CASTGQEDYNEQFF. The whole variable domain, remainder taken from reference TRBV7-2 and TRBJ2-1, is GAGVSQSPSNKVTEKGKDVELRCDPISGHTALYWYRQSLGQGLEFLIYFQGNSAPDKSGLPSDRFSAERTGGSVSTLTIQRTQQEDSAVYLCASTGQEDYNEQFFGPGTRLTVL.

There are a few counts of this clonotype. The V and J genes are TRBV5-1 and TRBJ1-4; a weak D match, TRBD1 (6 bases). V was clipped by 3 bases and J by 8 bases, with 14 bases between them. Germline values: CDR1 SGHRS, CDR2 YFSETQ. The CDR3 has 14 residues. In nucleotides, the CDR3 is TGCGCCAGCAGCTGGGGGTCCGGGGGCGAAAAACTGTTTTTT. As protein: CASSWGSGGEKLFF. The full variable domain, its missing parts supplied by reference TRBV5-1 and TRBJ1-4, is KAGVTQTPRYLIKTRGQQVTLSCSPISGHRSVSWYQQTPGQGLQFLFEYFSETQRNKGNFPGRFSGRQFSNSRSEMNVSTLELGDSALYLCASSWGSGGEKLFFGSGTQLSVL.

J is TRBJ1-5 and V is TRBV24-1, with D possibly TRBD1 on 6 matching bases. The CDR3 is 13 amino acids. The V gene's germline CDR1 is KGHDR and CDR2 SFDVKD. The V gene lost 5 bases and the J gene lost 4 bases, with 8 bases spanning the gap. CDR3 in DNA: TGTGCCACCAGTGGGCAGGGGAATCAGCCCCAGCATTTT. It is translated as CATSGQGNQPQHF.

This clonotype was seen more than once but under ten times. The V and J genes are TRBV2 and TRBJ2-7; D is uncertain. The CDR3 loop spans 13 amino acids. The V end lost 4 bases, the J end lost 2 bases, and 9 bases lay between the germline ends. CDR1 SNHLY and CDR2 FYNNEI come from the germline V gene. CDR3 protein: CASSVKRTYEQYF. The CDR3 DNA follows: TGTGCCAGCAGTGTTAAGAGGACCTACGAGCAGTACTTC.

The chain has TRBV29-1 and TRBJ2-7, with 9 bases identical to TRBD2. This CDR3 spans 15 amino acids. The trim removed 4 bases at V and 6 bases at J, leaving 13 bases unmatched. Germline V CDR1 and CDR2: SQVTM, ANQGSEA. CDR3 coding DNA: TGCAGCGTTGCGGCTAGCGGGATCGAGGACCCCGAGCAGTACTTC. The encoded protein is CSVAASGIEDPEQYF.

This clonotype was counted a few times. CDR3 bases: TGTGCCAGCAGGGGACAGGGGATAGACATTCAGTACTTC. Amino acid sequence: CASRGQGIDIQYF. The chain carries TRBV6-5 and TRBJ2-4, with 10 bases fitting TRBD1. The CDR3 has 13 amino acids. Per germline, CDR1 MNHEY and CDR2 SVGAGI. J gave up 8 bases and V 6 bases, and 4 bases lay outside the gene matches.

This clonotype was seen only a few times. CDR3 sequence: CASSFAGFHYGYTF. The CDR3 DNA reads as TGCGCCAGCAGCTTCGCCGGGTTCCACTATGGCTACACCTTC. The chain carries TRBV5-1 and TRBJ1-2; D uncertain. This CDR3 comprises 14 residues. The V and J ends lost 2 bases and 3 bases respectively, with 11 bases between them. Germline loops: CDR1 SGHRS, CDR2 YFSETQ.

This rearrangement joins TRBV9 to TRBJ2-3; 10 nucleotides match TRBD2. The J segment lost 4 bases and the V segment lost 4 bases, leaving 12 bases of the junction unmatched. The CDR3 is 17 residues long. Germline-derived CDR1 and CDR2 are SGDLS and YYNGEE. CDR3 nucleotides: TGTGCCAGCAGCTTAACTGGGTCTAGCGGGAGCCCAGATACGCAGTATTTT. This translates into CASSLTGSSGSPDTQYF.

DNA for the CDR3: TGTGCCAGCAGTTACGAGGACGGAAACACCGGGGAGCTGTTTTTT. The encoded protein is CASSYEDGNTGELFF. The chain has TRBV6-6 and TRBJ2-2; D uncertain. Trimming pared 2 bases from V and 2 bases from J, leaving 9 bases between. CDR1 is MNHNY and CDR2 is SVGAGI in the germline V gene (reference sequence). The CDR3 totals 15 residues.

Ten or more counts support this clonotype. V is TRBV11-3 and J is TRBJ2-2; 7 nucleotides agree with TRBD1. Losses at the gene ends were 4 bases for V and 4 bases for J; bases not matched to a gene: 6. Germline CDR1 and CDR2: SGHNT and YENEEA. This CDR3 is 15 amino acids long. For the CDR3, the DNA is TGTGCCAGCAGCTACTCAGGGGGAGTCACCGGGGAGCTGTTTTTT. This translates into CASSYSGGVTGELFF.

This clonotype was counted a few times. DNA for the CDR3: TGTGCCAGCAGCTTAGGACCATTGGTTGAGCAGTTCTTC. This encodes CASSLGPLVEQFF. The chain joins TRBV7-9 to TRBJ2-1; D not resolved. Per the germline V gene, CDR1 is SEHNR and CDR2 is FQNEAQ (reference sequence). CDR3 length equals 13 residues. V lost 1 base to trimming and J lost 9 bases, with 10 bases between them.

This clonotype was seen a few times. This chain links TRBV7-9 with TRBJ2-6; D may match TRBD1 or TRBD2 (5 bases each). Trimming cost V 1 base and J 0 bases, with 10 bases left between them. The CDR3 is 17 amino acids. Germline loops: CDR1 SEHNR, CDR2 FQNEAQ (reference sequence). CDR3 amino acids: CASSLGDGGSGANVLTF. The DNA for the CDR3 is TGTGCCAGCAGCTTAGGGGACGGAGGCTCTGGGGCCAACGTCCTGACTTTC.

This clonotype came up a few times. V is TRBV10-3 and J is TRBJ1-2; D is undetermined. The germline gives CDR1 ENHRY, CDR2 SYGVKD. Trimming shortened V by 2 bases and J by 7 bases, and 8 bases separated the two germline ends. This CDR3 has 12 amino acids. This CDR3 reads CAISEDAFGYTF. The CDR3 DNA sequence: TGTGCCATCAGTGAGGATGCCTTTGGCTACACCTTC.

This clonotype appeared many times. The DNA for the CDR3 is TGTGCCAGCAGCCCGGGACTTGAATACGAGCAGTACTTC. Protein product: CASSPGLEYEQYF. The chain links TRBV11-2 to TRBJ2-7; D possibly corresponds to TRBD2 (6 bases). The germline gives CDR1 SGHAT, CDR2 FQNNGV. V lost 5 bases and J lost 4, with 12 bases in between. CDR3 length: 13 amino acids.

The rearrangement links TRBV7-2 to TRBJ1-6; possibly TRBD1 for D (5 bases). This CDR3 has 12 amino acids. V lost 7 bases and J 13 bases, leaving 14 bases between the germline ends. The germline CDR1 and CDR2 sequences are SGHTA and FQGNSA. The CDR3 reads CASTRGEDPLHF. The CDR3 nucleotides are TGTGCCAGCACGAGGGGAGAGGATCCCCTCCACTTT.